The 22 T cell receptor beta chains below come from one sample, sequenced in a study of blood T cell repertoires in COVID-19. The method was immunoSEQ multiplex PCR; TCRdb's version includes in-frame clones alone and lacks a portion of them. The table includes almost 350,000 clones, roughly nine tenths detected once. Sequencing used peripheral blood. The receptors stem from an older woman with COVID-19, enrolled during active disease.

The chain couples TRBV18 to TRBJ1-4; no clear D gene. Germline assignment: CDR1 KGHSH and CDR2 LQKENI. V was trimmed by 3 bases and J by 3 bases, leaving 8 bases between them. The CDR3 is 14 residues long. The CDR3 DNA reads TGTGCCAGCTCACCTGGGAGTGCTAATGAAAAACTGTTTTTT. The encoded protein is CASSPGSANEKLFF.

For the CDR3, the DNA is TGTGCCAGCAGCTTAGCTGCGGGGGCAAACTACGAGCAGTACTTC. It translates to CASSLAAGANYEQYF. The gene calls are TRBV7-6 and TRBJ2-7, with a tentative D call TRBD2 (7 bases). This CDR3 comprises 15 residues. Germline assignment: CDR1 SGHVS and CDR2 FNYEAQ. Deletions cut 0 bases from V and 3 bases from J, with 12 bases between.

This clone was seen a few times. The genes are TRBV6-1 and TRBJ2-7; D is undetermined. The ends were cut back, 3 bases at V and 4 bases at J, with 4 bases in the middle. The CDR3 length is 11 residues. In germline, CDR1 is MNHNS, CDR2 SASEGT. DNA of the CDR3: TGTGCCAGCAGTGAGCGGTACGAGCAGTACTTC. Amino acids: CASSERYEQYF.

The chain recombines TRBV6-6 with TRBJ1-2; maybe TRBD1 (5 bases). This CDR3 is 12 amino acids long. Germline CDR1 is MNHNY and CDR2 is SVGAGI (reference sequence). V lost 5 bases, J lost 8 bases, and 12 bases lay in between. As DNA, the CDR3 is TGTGCCAGCAGTCCTCTAACAGGAGGCTACACCTTC. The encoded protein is CASSPLTGGYTF.

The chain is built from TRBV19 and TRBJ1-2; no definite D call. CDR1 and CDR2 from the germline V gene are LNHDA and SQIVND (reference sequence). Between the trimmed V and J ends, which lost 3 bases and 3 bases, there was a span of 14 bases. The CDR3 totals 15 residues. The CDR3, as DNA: TGTGCCAGTAGTATCTTTGGGCAGAACCACTATGGCTACACCTTC. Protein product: CASSIFGQNHYGYTF.

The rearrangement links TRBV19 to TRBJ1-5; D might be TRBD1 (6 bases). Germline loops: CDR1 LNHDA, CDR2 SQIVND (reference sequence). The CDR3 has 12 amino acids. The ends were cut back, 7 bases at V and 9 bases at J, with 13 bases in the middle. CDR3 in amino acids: CASNNRDRPQHF. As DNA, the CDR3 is TGTGCCAGTAATAACAGGGATAGGCCCCAGCATTTT.

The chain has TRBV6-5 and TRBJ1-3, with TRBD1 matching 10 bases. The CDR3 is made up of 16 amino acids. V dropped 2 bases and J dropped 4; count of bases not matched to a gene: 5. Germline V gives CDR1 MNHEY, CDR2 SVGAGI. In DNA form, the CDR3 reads TGTGCCAGCAGTTACGCCCCGGGACAGGGGGGAAACACCATATATTTT. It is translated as CASSYAPGQGGNTIYF.

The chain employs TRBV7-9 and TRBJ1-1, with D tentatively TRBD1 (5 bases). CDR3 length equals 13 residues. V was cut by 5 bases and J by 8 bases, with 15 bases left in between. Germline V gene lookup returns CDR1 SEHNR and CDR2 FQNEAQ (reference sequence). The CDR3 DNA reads TGTGCCAGCAGCCCATCGGGCGGGACGGAAGCTTTCTTT. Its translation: CASSPSGGTEAFF.

The CDR3 DNA follows: TGTGCCAGCAGCGAACAATACAGAAACACCGGGGAGCTGTTTTTT. Amino acids: CASSEQYRNTGELFF. This chain connects TRBV9 to TRBJ2-2, with D unresolved. From germline, CDR1 is SGDLS and CDR2 YYNGEE. CDR3 length: 15 amino acids. V lost 3 bases and J lost 2, with 11 bases in between.

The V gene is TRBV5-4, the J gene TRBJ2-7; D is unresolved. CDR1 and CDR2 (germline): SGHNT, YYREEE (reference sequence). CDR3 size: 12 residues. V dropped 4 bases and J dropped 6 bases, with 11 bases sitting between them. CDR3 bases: TGTGCCAGCAGCCCCAACCCGGTCGAGCAGTACTTC. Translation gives CASSPNPVEQYF.

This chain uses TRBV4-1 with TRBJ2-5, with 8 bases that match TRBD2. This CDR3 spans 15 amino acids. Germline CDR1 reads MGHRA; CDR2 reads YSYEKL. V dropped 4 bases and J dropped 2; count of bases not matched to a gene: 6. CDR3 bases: TGCGCCAGCAGCCCAGAGCGGGGGATACAAGAGACCCAGTACTTC. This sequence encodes CASSPERGIQETQYF.

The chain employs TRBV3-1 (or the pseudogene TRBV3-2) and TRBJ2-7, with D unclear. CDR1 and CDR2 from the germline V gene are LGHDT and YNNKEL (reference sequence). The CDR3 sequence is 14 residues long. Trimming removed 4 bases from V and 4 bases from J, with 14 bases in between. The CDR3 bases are TGTGCCAGCAGCCCCCTGAGAACCAGGTACGAGCAGTACTTC. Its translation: CASSPLRTRYEQYF.

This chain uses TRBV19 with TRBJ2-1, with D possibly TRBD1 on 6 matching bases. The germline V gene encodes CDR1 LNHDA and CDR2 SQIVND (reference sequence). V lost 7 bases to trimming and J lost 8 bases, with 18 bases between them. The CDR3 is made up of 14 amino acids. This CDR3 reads CASKGQGPPHEQFF. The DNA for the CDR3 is TGTGCCAGTAAAGGGCAGGGGCCACCCCATGAGCAGTTCTTC.

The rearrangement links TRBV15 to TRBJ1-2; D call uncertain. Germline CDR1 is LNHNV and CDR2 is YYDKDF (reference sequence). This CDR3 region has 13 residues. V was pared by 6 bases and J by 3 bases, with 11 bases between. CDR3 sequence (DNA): TGTGCCACCAGGCCTACGATGGACTATGGCTACACCTTC. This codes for CATRPTMDYGYTF.

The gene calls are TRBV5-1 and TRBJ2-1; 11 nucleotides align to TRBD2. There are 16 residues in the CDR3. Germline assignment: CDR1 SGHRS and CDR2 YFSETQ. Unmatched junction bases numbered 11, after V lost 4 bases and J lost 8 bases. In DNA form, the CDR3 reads TGCGCCAGCAGCCCCTCCACTAGCGGGGGATTATATGAGCAGTTCTTC. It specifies CASSPSTSGGLYEQFF.

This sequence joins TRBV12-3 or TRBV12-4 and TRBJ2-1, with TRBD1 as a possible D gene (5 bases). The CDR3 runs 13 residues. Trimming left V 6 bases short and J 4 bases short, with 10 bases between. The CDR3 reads CASRITGYNEQFF. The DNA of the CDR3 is TGTGCCAGCAGGATAACAGGATACAATGAGCAGTTCTTC.

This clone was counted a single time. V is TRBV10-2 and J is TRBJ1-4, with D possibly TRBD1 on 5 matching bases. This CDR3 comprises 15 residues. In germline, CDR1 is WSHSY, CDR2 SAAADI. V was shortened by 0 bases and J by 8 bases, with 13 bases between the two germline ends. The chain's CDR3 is CASSESGGRSEKLFF. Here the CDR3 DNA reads TGCGCCAGCAGTGAGTCGGGGGGACGGTCCGAAAAACTGTTTTTT.

CDR3 loop: CASSPTLTGVVGMNTEAFF. The CDR3 region has the DNA TGTGCCAGCTCACCCACCTTGACAGGGGTGGTCGGGATGAACACTGAAGCTTTCTTT. V gene TRBV18 combines with J gene TRBJ1-1; 8 bases match TRBD1. The CDR3 spans 19 residues. The trim removed 3 bases at V and 0 bases at J, leaving 15 bases unmatched. The germline V gene encodes CDR1 KGHSH and CDR2 LQKENI.

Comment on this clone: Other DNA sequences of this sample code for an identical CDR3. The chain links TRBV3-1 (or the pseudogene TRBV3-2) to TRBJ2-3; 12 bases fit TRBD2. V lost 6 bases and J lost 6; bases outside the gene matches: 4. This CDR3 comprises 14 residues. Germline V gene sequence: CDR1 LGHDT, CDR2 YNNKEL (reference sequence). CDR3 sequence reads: CASSLTSGGDTQYF. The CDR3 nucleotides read TGTGCCAGCAGTCTTACTAGCGGGGGGGATACGCAGTATTTT.

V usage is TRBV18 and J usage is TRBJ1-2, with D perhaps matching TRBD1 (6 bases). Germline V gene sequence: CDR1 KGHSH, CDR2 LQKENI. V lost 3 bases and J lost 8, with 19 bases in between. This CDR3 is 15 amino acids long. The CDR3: CASSPEVTGRAGYTF. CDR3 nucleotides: TGTGCCAGCTCACCGGAGGTAACAGGGCGGGCCGGCTACACCTTC.

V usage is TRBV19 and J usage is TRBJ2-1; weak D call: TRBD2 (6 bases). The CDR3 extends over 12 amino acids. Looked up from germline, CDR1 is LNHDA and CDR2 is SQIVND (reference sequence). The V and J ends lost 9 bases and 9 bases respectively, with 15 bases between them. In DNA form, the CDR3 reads TGTGCCAGCACTTATGGGGGGAGTGAGCAGTTCTTC. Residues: CASTYGGSEQFF.

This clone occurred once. This CDR3 reads CASSPSSQGGYYGYTF. The CDR3 region has the DNA TGTGCCAGCTCACCATCCAGCCAGGGGGGTTACTATGGCTACACCTTC. The chain is built from TRBV18 and TRBJ1-2, with 7 bases identical to TRBD1. The germline CDR1 and CDR2 sequences are KGHSH and LQKENI. The junction had 9 bases not matched to a gene; V was cut back by 2 bases and J by 3 bases. The CDR3 length is 16 residues. Drawing the rest from reference TRBV18 and TRBJ1-2, the complete variable domain is NAGVMQNPRHLVRRRGQEARLRCSPMKGHSHVYWYRQLPEEGLKFMVYLQKENIIDESGMPKERFSAEFPKEGPSILRIQQVVRGDSAAYFCASSPSSQGGYYGYTFGSGTRLTVV.